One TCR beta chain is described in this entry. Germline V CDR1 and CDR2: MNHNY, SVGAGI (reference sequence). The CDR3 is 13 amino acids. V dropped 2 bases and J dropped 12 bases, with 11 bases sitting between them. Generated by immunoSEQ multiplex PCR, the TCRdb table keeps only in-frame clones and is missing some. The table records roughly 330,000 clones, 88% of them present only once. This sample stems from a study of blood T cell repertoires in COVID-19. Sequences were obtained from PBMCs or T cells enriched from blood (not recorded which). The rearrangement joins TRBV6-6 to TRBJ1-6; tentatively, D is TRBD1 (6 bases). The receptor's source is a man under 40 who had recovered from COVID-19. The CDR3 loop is CASSYNRELPLHF. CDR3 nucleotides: TGTGCCAGCAGTTACAACAGGGAGTTACCCCTCCACTTT.